The 3 T cell receptor beta chains below were found in one sample sequenced in a study of CD8 T cells in ankylosing spondylitis. Using its own MiXCR run on the 5' RACE reads, TCRdb lists one record per CDR3 protein. The table shows a few hundred thousand distinct CDR3 sequences, with over 15% occurring only once. The sequenced sample consisted of blood, either unsorted or a sorted T cell fraction (not recorded which). The receptor source for this set is a male donor with ankylosing spondylitis or in good health (not recorded which).

The J gene is TRBJ2-5, the V gene TRBV4-3, with TRBD2 matching 13 bases. The CDR3 runs 15 residues. With V trimmed by 3 bases and J by 4 bases, 2 bases remained unmatched. CDR1 and CDR2 from the germline V gene are LGHNA and YSLEER. CDR3 residues: CASSHTSGRGETQYF. The CDR3 DNA sequence: TGCGCCAGCAGCCACACTAGCGGGAGGGGAGAGACCCAGTACTTC.

The chain has TRBV7-2 and TRBJ2-5; D not resolved. CDR1 is SGHTA and CDR2 is FQGNSA in the germline V gene. Trimming shortened V by 3 bases and J by 5 bases, and 13 bases separated the two germline ends. The CDR3 consists of 14 residues. CDR3 region: CASSFFGGSETQYF. DNA for the CDR3: TGTGCCAGCAGCTTCTTTGGTGGTTCGGAGACCCAGTACTTC.

This clonotype was detected only a few times. V usage is TRBV4-1 and J usage is TRBJ2-7, with D unclear. From germline, CDR1 is MGHRA and CDR2 YSYEKL. V was trimmed by 5 bases and J by 3 bases, leaving 5 bases between them. The CDR3 totals 11 residues. In nucleotides, the CDR3 is TGCGCCAGCAGCGGTCTCTACGAGCAGTACTTC. It yields the protein CASSGLYEQYF.